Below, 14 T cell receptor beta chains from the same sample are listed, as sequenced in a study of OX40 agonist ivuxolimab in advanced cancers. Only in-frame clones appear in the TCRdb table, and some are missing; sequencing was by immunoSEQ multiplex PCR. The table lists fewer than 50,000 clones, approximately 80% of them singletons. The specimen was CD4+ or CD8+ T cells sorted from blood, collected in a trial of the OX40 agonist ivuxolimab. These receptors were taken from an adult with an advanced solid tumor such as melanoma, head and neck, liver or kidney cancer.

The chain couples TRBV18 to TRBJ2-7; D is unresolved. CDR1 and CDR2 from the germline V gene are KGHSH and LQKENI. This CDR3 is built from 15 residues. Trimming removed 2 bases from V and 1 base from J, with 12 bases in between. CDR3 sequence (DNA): TGTGCCAGCTCACCAACGGCAGGTGGTTCCTACGAGCAGTACGTC. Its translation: CASSPTAGGSYEQYV.

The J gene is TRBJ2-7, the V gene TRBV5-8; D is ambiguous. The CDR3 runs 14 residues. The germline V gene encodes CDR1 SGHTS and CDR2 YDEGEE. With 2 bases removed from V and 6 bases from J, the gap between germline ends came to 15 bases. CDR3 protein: CASSFQPNLSEQYF. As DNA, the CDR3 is TGTGCCAGCAGCTTCCAACCGAATCTGAGCGAGCAGTACTTC.

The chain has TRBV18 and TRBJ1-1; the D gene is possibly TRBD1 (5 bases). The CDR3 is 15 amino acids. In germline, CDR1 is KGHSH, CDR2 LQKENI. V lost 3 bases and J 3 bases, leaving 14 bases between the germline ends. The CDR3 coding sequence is TGTGCCAGCTCACCTTCTTATTCGGGGGACACTGAAGCTTTCTTT. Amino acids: CASSPSYSGDTEAFF.

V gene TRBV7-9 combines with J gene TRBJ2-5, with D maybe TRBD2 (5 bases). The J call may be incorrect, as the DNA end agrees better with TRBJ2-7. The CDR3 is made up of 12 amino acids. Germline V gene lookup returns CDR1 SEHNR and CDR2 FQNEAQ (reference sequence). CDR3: CATGESGYEQYF. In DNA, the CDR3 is TGTGCCACCGGGGAAAGTGGTTACGAGCAGTACTTC.

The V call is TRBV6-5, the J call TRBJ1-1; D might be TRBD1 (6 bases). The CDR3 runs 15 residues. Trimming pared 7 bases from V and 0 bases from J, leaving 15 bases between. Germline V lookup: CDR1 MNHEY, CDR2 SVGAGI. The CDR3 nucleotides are TGTGCCAGCACCGACAGGAGCGATCTGAACACTGAAGCTTTCTTT. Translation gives CASTDRSDLNTEAFF.

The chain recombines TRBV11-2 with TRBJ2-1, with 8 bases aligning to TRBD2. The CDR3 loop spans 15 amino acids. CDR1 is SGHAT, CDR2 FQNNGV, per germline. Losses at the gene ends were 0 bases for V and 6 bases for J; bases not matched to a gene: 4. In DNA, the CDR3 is TGTGCCAGCAGCTTAGATTTAACTAGCGGCAATGAGCAGTTCTTC. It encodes CASSLDLTSGNEQFF.

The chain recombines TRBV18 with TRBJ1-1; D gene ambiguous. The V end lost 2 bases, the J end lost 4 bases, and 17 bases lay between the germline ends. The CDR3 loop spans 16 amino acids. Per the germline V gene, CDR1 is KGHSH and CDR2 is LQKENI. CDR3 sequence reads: CASSPAGGRVGTEAFF. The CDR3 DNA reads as TGTGCCAGCTCACCAGCCGGTGGGCGGGTAGGCACTGAAGCTTTCTTT.

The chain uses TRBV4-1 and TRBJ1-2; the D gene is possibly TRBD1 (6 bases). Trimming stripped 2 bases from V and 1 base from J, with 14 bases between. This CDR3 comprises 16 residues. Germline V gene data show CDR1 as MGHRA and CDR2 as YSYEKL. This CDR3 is CASSQRGPGDNYGYTF. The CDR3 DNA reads TGCGCCAGCAGCCAACGGGGGCCAGGGGATAACTATGGCTACACCTTC.

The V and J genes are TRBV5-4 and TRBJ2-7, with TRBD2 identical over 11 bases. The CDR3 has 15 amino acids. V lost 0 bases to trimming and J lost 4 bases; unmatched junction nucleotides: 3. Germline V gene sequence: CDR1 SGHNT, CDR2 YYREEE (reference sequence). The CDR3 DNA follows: TGTGCCAGCAGCTTGGGACTAGCGGGAACGTACGAGCAGTACTTC. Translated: CASSLGLAGTYEQYF. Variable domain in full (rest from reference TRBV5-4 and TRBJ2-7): ETGVTQSPTHLIKTRGQQVTLRCSSQSGHNTVSWYQQALGQGPQFIFQYYREEENGRGNFPPRFSGLQFPNYSSELNVNALELDDSALYLCASSLGLAGTYEQYFGPGTRLTVT.

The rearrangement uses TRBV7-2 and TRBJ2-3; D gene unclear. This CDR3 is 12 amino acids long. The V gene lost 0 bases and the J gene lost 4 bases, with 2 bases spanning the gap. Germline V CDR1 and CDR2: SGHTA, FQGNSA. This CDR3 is CASSLAPDTQYF. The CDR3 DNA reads TGTGCCAGCAGCTTAGCGCCAGATACGCAGTATTTT.

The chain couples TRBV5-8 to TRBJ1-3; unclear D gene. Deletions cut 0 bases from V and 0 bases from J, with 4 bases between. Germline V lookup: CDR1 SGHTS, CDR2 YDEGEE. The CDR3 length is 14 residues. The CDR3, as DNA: TGTGCCAGCAGCTTGGAACACTCTGGAAACACCATATATTTT. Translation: CASSLEHSGNTIYF. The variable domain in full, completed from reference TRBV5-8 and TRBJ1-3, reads EAGVTQSPTHLIKTRGQQATLRCSPISGHTSVYWYQQALGLGLQFLLWYDEGEERNRGNFPPRFSGRQFPNYSSELNVNALELEDSALYLCASSLEHSGNTIYFGEGSWLTVV.

For the CDR3, the DNA is TGTGCCAGCAGCACTTCGACGGCGGGAACTTACATGGGCAATGAGCAGTTCTTC. It encodes CASSTSTAGTYMGNEQFF. This sequence joins TRBV11-1 and TRBJ2-1, with D possibly being TRBD2 (6 bases). Germline V gene lookup returns CDR1 SGHAT and CDR2 FQDESV (reference sequence). CDR3 size: 18 residues. Trimming removed 5 bases from V and 6 bases from J, with 26 bases in between.

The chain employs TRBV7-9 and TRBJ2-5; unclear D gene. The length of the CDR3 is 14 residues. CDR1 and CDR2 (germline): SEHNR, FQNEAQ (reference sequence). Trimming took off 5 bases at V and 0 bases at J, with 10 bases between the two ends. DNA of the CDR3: TGTGCCAGCAGCGTCCAAACTCACCAAGAGACCCAGTACTTC. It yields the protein CASSVQTHQETQYF. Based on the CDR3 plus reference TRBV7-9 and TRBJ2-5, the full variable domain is DTGVSQNPRHKITKRGQNVTFRCDPISEHNRLYWYRQTLGQGPEFLTYFQNEAQLEKSRLLSDRFSAERPKGSFSTLEIQRTEQGDSAMYLCASSVQTHQETQYFGPGTRLLVL.

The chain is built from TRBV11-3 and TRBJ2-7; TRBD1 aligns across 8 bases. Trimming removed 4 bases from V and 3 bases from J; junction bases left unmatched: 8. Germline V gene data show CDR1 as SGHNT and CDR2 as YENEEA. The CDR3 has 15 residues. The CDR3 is CASSYRDRTYYEQYF. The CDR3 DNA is TGTGCCAGCAGCTACCGGGACAGGACTTACTACGAGCAGTACTTC.